This TCR beta chain was recorded in a study of control samples from healthy donors and cancer patients. This CDR3 region has 15 residues. The ends were cut back, 8 bases at V and 10 bases at J, with 27 bases in the middle. Germline loops: CDR1 SGHRS, CDR2 YFSETQ. Method: immunoSEQ multiplex PCR; TCRdb's copy keeps in-frame clones and lacks some. This table holds roughly 150,000 clones, around 88% found once. This sequence was found in a man aged 18 to 29 in good health. The V gene is TRBV5-1, the J gene TRBJ1-1; no clear D. Material: blood. The CDR3 spells CARPPEAHLSSRAFF. The CDR3 DNA sequence: TGCGCCAGACCCCCGGAGGCTCATCTTTCCAGTCGAGCTTTCTTT.